The sequence of this TCR beta chain was determined in a study of cytomegalovirus exposure and HLA in healthy donors. Study at large: HLA-typed donors were the source of approximately 85 million unique TCRs, which an early data release held.

The primer mix had 60 Vbeta and 13 Jbeta primers. Measured with immunoSEQ multiplex PCR; TCRdb has only the in-frame clones, and not every one. Of 130,000 or so clones in the sample, roughly 82% were seen once. J gave up 0 bases and V 4 bases, and 7 bases lay outside the gene matches. The CDR3 covers 18 residues. Looked up from germline, CDR1 is SEHNR and CDR2 is FQNEAQ (reference sequence). As regards this clone: What it binds is unknown.

Findings and caveats of the study: The study assumed roughly uniform donor sequencing depth for presence/absence analyses.

The genes are TRBV7-9 and TRBJ2-3; TRBD2 aligns across 13 bases. The origin of this receptor is a woman under 30 in good health and CMV-seropositive. Sample: PBMCs. CDR3 DNA: TGTGCCAGCAGCTCGGGACTAGCGGGGACCCTTAGCACAGATACGCAGTATTTT. It encodes CASSSGLAGTLSTDTQYF.